This T cell receptor delta chain was sequenced for a study of Vδ1+ human thymocytes. V trimming: 0 bases; J trimming: 0 bases; junction bases outside the gene matches: 28. The CDR3 sequence is 26 residues long. CDR1 and CDR2 (germline): TSWWSYY, QGS. RNA was extracted from the cells and then reverse transcribed. Pooled V-gene forward primers with one constant-region reverse primer generated the CDR3 amplicons by multiplex PCR. TCRdb re-called clones from the multiplex PCR reads via CATT. The repertoire holds over 65,000 delta-chain clones, 30% to 40% seen once, with about 0.24% in the top ten. On this clone: Antigen: not known.

Study-wide results and limits: Thymic TRG and TRD repertoires appeared highly polyclonal, with Gaussian CDR3 length distributions. Despite high sort purity, roughly 20% of thymic T cell receptor delta sequences were Vdelta2.

The specimen was Vdelta1+ gamma-delta thymocytes from the thymus. Subset noted: FACS-sorted CD3+ TCRalphabeta- TCRVdelta1+ TCRVdelta2- thymocytes. The chain recombines TRDV1 with TRDJ1; 13 bases match TRDD3. The clonotype was recovered from a boy younger than two who had congenital heart surgery. As DNA, the CDR3 is TGTGCTCTTGGGGAACTAAGTGGGCACTCCTACTGGGGGATACGTCTTACTAACCTGTACACCGATAAACTCATCTTT. Its translation is CALGELSGHSYWGIRLTNLYTDKLIF.